These 10 T cell receptor beta chains originate from one sample sequenced in a study of T cells after yellow fever vaccination. TCRdb used MiXCR to reprocess the 5' RACE reads, holding one entry per CDR3 protein. The repertoire holds over 150,000 distinct CDR3 sequences, 5.5% to 8% seen once, with less than 3% in the top ten. Sequenced here: CD4+ T cells sorted from PBMCs, sampled on the day of the first yellow fever vaccination. Source of these receptors: a man aged 18 to 29 who received the YFV17D yellow fever vaccine.

This clonotype was detected many times. V usage is TRBV10-3 and J usage is TRBJ2-7, with 8 nucleotides matching TRBD1. After removal of 8 bases from V and 6 bases from J, the junction contained 9 bases not matched to a gene. The germline V gene has CDR1 ENHRY and CDR2 SYGVKD. The CDR3 has 13 amino acids. The CDR3 reads CAICLDRDAEQYF. The CDR3 nucleotides read TGTGCCATCTGTCTGGACAGGGATGCCGAGCAGTACTTC.

The table lists this clonotype with many counts. The chain links TRBV5-1 to TRBJ2-7; tentatively, D is TRBD1 (5 bases). The CDR3 totals 16 residues. V was trimmed by 6 bases and J by 1 base, leaving 20 bases between them. Looked up from germline, CDR1 is SGHRS and CDR2 is YFSETQ. This CDR3 reads CASTLVGAGLSYEQYF. CDR3 in DNA: TGCGCCAGCACCCTGGTCGGCGCAGGGTTATCCTACGAGCAGTACTTC.

This clonotype was seen ten or more times. The rearrangement joins TRBV28 to TRBJ2-2; 7 bases align to TRBD2. The CDR3 is 13 amino acids. Germline-derived CDR1 and CDR2 are MDHEN and SYDVKM. J gave up 4 bases and V 10 bases, and 6 bases lay outside the gene matches. The CDR3 loop is CATQRDGTGELFF. DNA for the CDR3: TGTGCCACCCAGCGGGATGGCACCGGGGAGCTGTTTTTT.

There are many counts of this clonotype. The chain recombines TRBV6-1 with TRBJ1-1, with 9 bases that match TRBD1. CDR1 and CDR2 from the germline V gene are MNHNS and SASEGT. The length of the CDR3 is 13 residues. J lost 5 bases, V lost 8 bases, and 6 bases had no gene match. The CDR3 DNA sequence: TGTGCCAGCTTTGGACAGGGGCGGACTGAAGCTTTCTTT. Amino acid sequence: CASFGQGRTEAFF.

This clonotype has more than one count but fewer than ten. V usage is TRBV6-2 or TRBV6-3 and J usage is TRBJ1-1; tentatively, D is TRBD1 (5 bases). Looked up from germline, CDR1 is MNHEY and CDR2 is SVGEGT. V was clipped by 8 bases and J by 1 base, with 20 bases between them. CDR3 length equals 16 residues. The CDR3 loop is CASSIPGLTSNTEAFF. In nucleotides, the CDR3 is TGTGCCAGCTCCATTCCGGGACTTACTTCGAACACTGAAGCTTTCTTT.

This clonotype was seen many times. The chain carries TRBV6-5 and TRBJ2-7; unclear D gene. Trimming took 0 bases from V and 0 from J, leaving 9 bases between them. Germline CDR1 reads MNHEY; CDR2 reads SVGAGI. CDR3 length: 15 residues. The CDR3 nucleotides read TGTGCCAGCAGTTACTCGCCCAGGTTCTCCTACGAGCAGTACTTC. This codes for CASSYSPRFSYEQYF.

This clonotype was seen many times. The gene calls are TRBV10-3 and TRBJ1-1; 9 positions agree with TRBD1. The CDR3 consists of 14 residues. Germline CDR1 ENHRY, CDR2 SYGVKD. The V gene end was trimmed by 6 bases and the J gene end by 1 base; junction bases not matched to a gene: 3. The CDR3 DNA reads as TGTGCCATCAGCGGACAGGGGCAGAACACTGAAGCTTTCTTT. This sequence encodes CAISGQGQNTEAFF.

The chain joins TRBV6-5 to TRBJ1-1, with 7 bases fitting TRBD1. The CDR3 consists of 17 residues. Germline values: CDR1 MNHEY, CDR2 SVGAGI. The J segment lost 2 bases and the V segment lost 4 bases, leaving 13 bases of the junction unmatched. CDR3 nucleotide sequence: TGTGCCAGCAGTTTCCTAGGACAGGCTGGACGCAACACTGAAGCTTTCTTT. Residues: CASSFLGQAGRNTEAFF.

This clonotype was seen a few times. The rearrangement joins TRBV3-1 to TRBJ2-1, with 10 bases identical to TRBD2. V trimming: 3 bases; J trimming: 10 bases; junction bases outside the gene matches: 12. Germline V gene sequence: CDR1 LGHDT, CDR2 YNNKEL (reference sequence). The CDR3 runs to 16 residues. The CDR3 loop reads CASSQWVSGGAEEQFF. The CDR3, as DNA: TGTGCCAGCAGCCAGTGGGTGAGCGGGGGGGCGGAGGAGCAGTTCTTC.

The rearrangement joins TRBV11-1 to TRBJ2-3; 7 nucleotides line up with TRBD1. Trimming cost V 7 bases and J 2 bases; bases outside gene matches: 21. The CDR3 loop spans 19 amino acids. Germline CDR1 reads SGHAT; CDR2 reads FQDESV (reference sequence). The CDR3 region is CASTSNRVYPGQPTDTQYF. CDR3 nucleotide sequence: TGTGCCAGCACGTCAAACCGAGTATACCCGGGACAGCCCACAGATACGCAGTATTTT.